This TCR beta chain was captured in a study of blood T cell repertoires in COVID-19. The repertoire was sequenced with immunoSEQ multiplex PCR; TCRdb's copy has only in-frame clones and lacks some. The sample consists of some 97,000 clones, 90% of them appearing once. V lost 0 bases to trimming and J lost 2 bases, with 11 bases between them. Germline V gene lookup returns CDR1 SGHNT and CDR2 YYREEE (reference sequence). The CDR3 contains 15 residues. The chain couples TRBV5-4 to TRBJ1-2; maybe TRBD1 (6 bases). The source is a man aged 50-60 years with acute or convalescent COVID-19. Sequencing was performed on peripheral blood. Here the CDR3 reads CASSLGDRPNYGYTF. CDR3 coding DNA: TGTGCCAGCAGCTTGGGAGACAGGCCGAACTATGGCTACACCTTC.